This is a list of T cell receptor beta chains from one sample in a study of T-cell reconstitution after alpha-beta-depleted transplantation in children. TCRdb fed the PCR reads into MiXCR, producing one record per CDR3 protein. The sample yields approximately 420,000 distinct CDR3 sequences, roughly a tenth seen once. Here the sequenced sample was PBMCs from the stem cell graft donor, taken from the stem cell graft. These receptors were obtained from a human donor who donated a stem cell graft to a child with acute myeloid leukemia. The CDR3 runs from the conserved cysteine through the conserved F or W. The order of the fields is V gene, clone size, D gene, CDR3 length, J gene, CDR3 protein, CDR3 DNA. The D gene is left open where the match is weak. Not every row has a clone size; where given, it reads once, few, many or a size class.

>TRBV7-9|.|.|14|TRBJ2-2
CASSLDSPPGELFF
TGTGCCAGCAGCTTGGACAGTCCGCCCGGGGAGCTGTTTTTT
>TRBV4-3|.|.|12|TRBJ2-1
CASSQSGYEQFF
TGCGCCAGCAGCCAATCTGGGTATGAGCAGTTCTTC
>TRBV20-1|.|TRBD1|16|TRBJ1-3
CSAGAGTGASGNTIYF
TGCAGTGCTGGAGCCGGGACAGGAGCCTCTGGAAACACCATATATTTT
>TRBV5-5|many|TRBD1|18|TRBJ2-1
CASRPILPGQGGYNEQFF
TGTGCCAGCAGACCGATCCTTCCGGGACAGGGAGGCTACAATGAGCAGTTCTTC
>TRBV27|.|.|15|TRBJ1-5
CASIFIGAFSQPQHF
TGTGCCAGCATTTTCATTGGTGCCTTCAGTCAGCCCCAGCATTTT
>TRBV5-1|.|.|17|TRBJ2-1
CASSLFGAPPPYNEQFF
TGCGCCAGCAGCTTGTTCGGAGCCCCGCCGCCCTACAATGAGCAGTTCTTC
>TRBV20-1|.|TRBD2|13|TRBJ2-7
CSASLAGGGEQYF
TGCAGTGCTAGTTTAGCGGGAGGTGGGGAGCAGTACTTC
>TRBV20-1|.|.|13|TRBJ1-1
CSAMGPPNTEAFF
TGCAGTGCCATGGGGCCTCCGAACACTGAAGCTTTCTTT
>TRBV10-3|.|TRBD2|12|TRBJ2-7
CATALAGAEQYF
TGTGCCACCGCCCTAGCGGGAGCCGAGCAGTACTTC
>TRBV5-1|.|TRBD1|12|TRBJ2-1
CASGDSYNEQFF
TGCGCCAGCGGGGACAGTTACAATGAGCAGTTCTTC
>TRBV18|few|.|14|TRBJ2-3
CASSPPTGTDTQYF
TGTGCCAGCTCACCACCTACAGGCACAGATACGCAGTATTTT
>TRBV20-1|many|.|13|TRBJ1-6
CSAPGNGDSPLHF
TGCAGTGCTCCCGGGAATGGGGATTCACCCCTCCACTTT
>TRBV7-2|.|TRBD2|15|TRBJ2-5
CASSLGTGGGETQYF
TGTGCCAGCAGCTTAGGGACGGGGGGAGGGGAGACCCAGTACTTC
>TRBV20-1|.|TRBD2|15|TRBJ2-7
CSASGGLAEGYEQYF
TGCAGTGCTAGTGGCGGACTAGCGGAGGGTTACGAGCAGTACTTC
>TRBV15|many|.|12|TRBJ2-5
CATSRDEETQYF
TGTGCCACCAGCAGAGATGAAGAGACCCAGTACTTC
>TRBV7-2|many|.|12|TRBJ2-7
CASSLGTPVLYF
TGTGCCAGCAGCTTAGGGACTCCTGTCTTGTACTTC
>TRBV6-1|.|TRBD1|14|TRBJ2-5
CASSEDRGWGTQYF
TGTGCCAGCAGTGAGGACAGGGGGTGGGGGACCCAGTACTTC
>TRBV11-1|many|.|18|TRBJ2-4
CASSLTSGGGQAKNIQYF
TGTGCCAGCAGCTTAACGTCAGGCGGGGGACAAGCCAAAAACATTCAGTACTTC
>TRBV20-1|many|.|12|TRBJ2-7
CSASQGIYEQYF
TGCAGTGCTTCTCAGGGGATCTACGAGCAGTACTTC
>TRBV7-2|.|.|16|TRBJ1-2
CASSFRRRVPWRGYTF
TGTGCCAGCAGCTTCAGGAGGAGGGTACCATGGCGAGGCTACACCTTC
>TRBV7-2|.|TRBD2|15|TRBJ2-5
CASSLNGLGQETQYF
TGTGCCAGCAGCTTAAACGGACTAGGTCAAGAGACCCAGTACTTC
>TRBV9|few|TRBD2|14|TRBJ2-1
CASSGGTSYNEQFF
TGTGCCAGCAGCGGGGGGACTAGTTACAATGAGCAGTTCTTC
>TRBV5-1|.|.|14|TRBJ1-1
CASRLQTSNTEAFF
TGCGCCAGCAGGTTGCAGACTTCGAACACTGAAGCTTTCTTT
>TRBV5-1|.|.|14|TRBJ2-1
CASSLWAGDNEQFF
TGCGCCAGCAGCTTGTGGGCAGGGGACAATGAGCAGTTCTTC
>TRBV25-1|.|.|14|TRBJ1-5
CASSESKLNQPQHF
TGTGCCAGCAGTGAGTCGAAGCTCAATCAGCCCCAGCATTTT
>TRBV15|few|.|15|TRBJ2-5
CATSLGTELQETQYF
TGTGCCACCAGCCTAGGGACGGAGCTCCAAGAGACCCAGTACTTC
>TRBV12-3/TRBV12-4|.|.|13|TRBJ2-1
CASSFLLEDEQFF
TGTGCCAGCAGTTTCCTGCTAGAGGATGAGCAGTTCTTC
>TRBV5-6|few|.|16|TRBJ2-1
CASSLGTGPSYNEQFF
TGTGCCAGCAGCCTCGGGACGGGTCCCTCCTACAATGAGCAGTTCTTC
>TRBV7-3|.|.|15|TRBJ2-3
CASSPQPQGKDTQYF
TGTGCCAGCAGCCCCCAACCCCAGGGTAAAGATACGCAGTATTTT
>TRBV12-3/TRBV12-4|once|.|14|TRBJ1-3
CASCLGGTGNTIYF
TGTGCCAGCTGTTTAGGAGGGACAGGAAACACCATATATTTT
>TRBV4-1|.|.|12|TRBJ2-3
CATGAATDTQYF
TGCGCCACTGGAGCTGCGACAGATACGCAGTATTTT
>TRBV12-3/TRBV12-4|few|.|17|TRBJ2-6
CASSLIDYHSGANVLTF
TGTGCCAGCAGTTTAATCGACTACCACTCTGGGGCCAACGTCCTGACTTTC
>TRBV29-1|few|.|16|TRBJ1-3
CSVEGHTLGTGNTIYF
TGCAGCGTTGAAGGCCACACCCTGGGGACTGGAAACACCATATATTTT
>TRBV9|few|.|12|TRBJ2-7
CASSSELGEQYF
TGTGCCAGCAGCTCCGAGTTGGGGGAGCAGTACTTC
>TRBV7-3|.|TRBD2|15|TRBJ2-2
CASSFGSGDTGELFF
TGTGCCAGCAGCTTTGGTAGCGGGGACACCGGGGAGCTGTTTTTT
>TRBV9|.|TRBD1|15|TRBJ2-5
CASSPTGQGSETQYF
TGTGCCAGCAGCCCCACGGGACAGGGGTCGGAGACCCAGTACTTC
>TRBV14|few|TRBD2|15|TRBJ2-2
CASSPGLAGIGELFF
TGTGCCAGCAGCCCGGGACTAGCGGGAATCGGGGAGCTGTTTTTT
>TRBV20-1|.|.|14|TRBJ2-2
CSATEGASAGELFF
TGCAGTGCCACGGAGGGAGCGAGTGCCGGGGAGCTGTTTTTT
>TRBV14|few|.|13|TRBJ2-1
CASSSIAGGEQFF
TGTGCCAGCAGTTCGATCGCTGGGGGGGAGCAGTTCTTC
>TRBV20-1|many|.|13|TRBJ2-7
CSAHASETREQYF
TGCAGTGCTCACGCCTCGGAAACGCGGGAGCAGTACTTC
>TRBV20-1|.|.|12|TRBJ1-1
CSADDTNTEAFF
TGCAGTGCCGATGACACGAACACTGAAGCTTTCTTT
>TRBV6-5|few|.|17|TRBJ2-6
CASSLGVGGAGANVLTF
TGTGCCAGCAGTTTGGGGGTTGGGGGCGCCGGGGCCAACGTCCTGACTTTC
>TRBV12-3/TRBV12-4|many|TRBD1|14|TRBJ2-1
CASSELQGANEQFF
TGTGCCAGCAGTGAACTACAGGGGGCTAATGAGCAGTTCTTC
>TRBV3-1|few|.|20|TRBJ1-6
CASSQEPSKTWGSYNSPLHF
TGTGCCAGCAGCCAAGAACCGAGCAAAACCTGGGGCTCCTATAATTCACCCCTCCACTTT
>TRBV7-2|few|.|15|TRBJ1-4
CASSPRGARPEKLFF
TGTGCCAGCAGCCCTAGGGGGGCGCGTCCTGAAAAACTGTTTTTT
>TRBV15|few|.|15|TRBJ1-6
CATSRDPRGESPLHF
TGTGCCACCAGCAGAGATCCTCGGGGGGAATCACCCCTCCACTTT
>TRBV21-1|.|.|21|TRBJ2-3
CASSSQTGTSGRADRDDTQYF
TGTGCCAGCAGCTCCCAAACCGGGACTAGCGGGAGGGCCGATCGGGATGATACGCAGTATTTT
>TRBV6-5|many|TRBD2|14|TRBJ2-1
CASSRGLGANEQFF
TGTGCCAGCAGTAGGGGACTAGGGGCCAATGAGCAGTTCTTC
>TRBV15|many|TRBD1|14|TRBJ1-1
CATSRNRGNTEAFF
TGTGCCACCAGCCGAAACAGGGGGAACACTGAAGCTTTCTTT
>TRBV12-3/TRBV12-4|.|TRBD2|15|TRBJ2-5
CASSPGGVREGTQYF
TGTGCCAGCAGCCCTGGTGGGGTGCGGGAGGGGACCCAGTACTTC
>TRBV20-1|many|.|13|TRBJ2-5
CSARGEIRETQYF
TGCAGTGCTAGAGGAGAGATTAGGGAGACCCAGTACTTC
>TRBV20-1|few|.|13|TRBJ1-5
CSPSPLGNQPQHF
TGCAGTCCGTCCCCTTTAGGGAATCAGCCCCAGCATTTT
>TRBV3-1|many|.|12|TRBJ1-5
CASSHANQPQHF
TGTGCCAGCAGCCACGCTAATCAGCCCCAGCATTTT
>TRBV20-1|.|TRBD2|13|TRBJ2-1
CSARTSGMGEQFF
TGCAGTGCTAGGACTAGCGGGATGGGTGAGCAGTTCTTC
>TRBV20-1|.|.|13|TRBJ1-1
CSAARDIGTESFF
TGCAGTGCTGCCCGGGACATAGGCACTGAATCTTTCTTT
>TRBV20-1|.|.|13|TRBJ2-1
CSAGGGMGNEQFF
TGCAGTGCCGGGGGAGGTATGGGGAATGAGCAGTTCTTC
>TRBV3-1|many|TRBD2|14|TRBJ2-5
CASSQAGGQETQYF
TGTGCCAGCAGCCAGGCGGGGGGCCAAGAGACCCAGTACTTC
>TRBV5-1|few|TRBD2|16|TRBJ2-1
CASSAPTSGSYNEQFF
TGCGCCAGCAGCGCTCCTACTAGCGGGTCTTACAATGAGCAGTTCTTC
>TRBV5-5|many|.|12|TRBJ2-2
CASSRITGELFF
TGTGCCAGCAGCCGAATTACCGGGGAGCTGTTTTTT
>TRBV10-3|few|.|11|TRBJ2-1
CAIAQGNEQFF
TGTGCCATCGCTCAGGGAAATGAGCAGTTCTTC